This TCR beta chain emerged from a study of OX40 agonist ivuxolimab in advanced cancers. Study-wide context: Ivuxolimab was an agonistic, fully human IgG2 monoclonal antibody directed against OX40 (CD134), a costimulatory receptor. Partial responses occurred in three dose-escalation patients, of whom one had hepatocellular carcinoma and two had cutaneous melanoma. Of the 50 to 55 patients in dose escalation, 19 had hepatocellular carcinoma, roughly 15 had melanoma, 9 had renal cell carcinoma and 9 had head and neck cancer. Intravenous ivuxolimab was administered to patients every 2 weeks at six dose levels: 0.01, 0.1, 0.3, 1.5, 3 and 10 mg/kg. Peripheral TCRbeta sequencing was intended to test whether TCR sequence diversity was altered and clonal T-cell expansion was caused by ivuxolimab. The paper describes the monotherapy dose-escalation part (N of about 52 patients) of the phase I trial of ivuxolimab. The dose-escalation cohort was about 83% male with a mean age of about 58 years, ranging from about 20 to 80. Prior anti-PD-1, anti-PD-L1 or anti-CTLA-4 therapy was permitted, and 40% of dose-escalation patients had received checkpoint inhibitors.

Genomic DNA was extracted from sorted cells for sequencing of the TCRbeta CDR3 region. The immunoSEQ Assay was used to sequence the TCRbeta CDR3 regions. TCRdb carries this immuneACCESS record with in-frame sequences only. Its versions omit some clonotypes, under half of them owing to an unresolved V gene in the studies checked, with the rest unexplained. For this sample the table gives roughly 92,000 clones, of which under 90% were detected only once. Clones ranked in the top ten supply roughly 5.4% of the sample. The CDR3 sequence holds 15 residues, the cysteine and phenylalanine included. Only CDR3 DNA remains: 45 bases, in frame from the first base. For this chain, trimming is 0 bases at the V end and 5 bases at the J end, and the number of junction bases without a gene match is 6. CDR1 is given as MNHEY and CDR2 as SVGAGI, both from the germline V gene. The research as a whole found: After ivuxolimab, expanded clones were on average more numerous among CD8+ T cells than among CD4+ T cells. Low levels of normalized T-cell clonal expansion were also seen in some patients who did not respond. In the 0.1-3.0 mg/kg groups, partial responders were among the patients with the lowest normalized peripheral clonal expansion, particularly in CD8+ T cells. Antigen specificity was not determined for the clonally expanded peripheral T cells. Clonal expansion of both CD4+ and CD8+ blood T cells was observed from baseline to week 6 at doses 0.1 to 3.0 mg/kg.

The trial excluded patients who had a history of autoimmune disease or who were on systemic immunosuppression. In every dose cohort, peripheral blood was drawn for TCR sequencing at baseline, cycle 4 day 1, and cycle 7 day 1. The samples were drawn from a first-in-human, open-label, multicenter phase I dose-escalation trial of ivuxolimab. Adults with locally advanced or metastatic melanoma, renal cell carcinoma, hepatocellular carcinoma or head and neck squamous cell carcinoma were enrolled in the trial. CD4+ and CD8+ T cells were sorted separately from peripheral blood before TCR sequencing. Points on this clone: No cognate antigen has been identified for it. Nothing much larger sits one base from this clone, and base qualities are not available.

The chain uses TRBV6-5 and TRBJ1-1; 7 central bases correspond to TRBD1. The source is an adult with an advanced solid tumor such as melanoma, head and neck, liver or kidney cancer. Here the sequenced sample was CD4+ or CD8+ T cells sorted from blood, taken in a trial of the OX40 agonist ivuxolimab. The DNA is as follows: TGTGCCAGCAGTTACTCAACCGCAGGGGGTACTGAAGCTTTCTTT. Its coded protein is CASSYSTAGGTEAFF.